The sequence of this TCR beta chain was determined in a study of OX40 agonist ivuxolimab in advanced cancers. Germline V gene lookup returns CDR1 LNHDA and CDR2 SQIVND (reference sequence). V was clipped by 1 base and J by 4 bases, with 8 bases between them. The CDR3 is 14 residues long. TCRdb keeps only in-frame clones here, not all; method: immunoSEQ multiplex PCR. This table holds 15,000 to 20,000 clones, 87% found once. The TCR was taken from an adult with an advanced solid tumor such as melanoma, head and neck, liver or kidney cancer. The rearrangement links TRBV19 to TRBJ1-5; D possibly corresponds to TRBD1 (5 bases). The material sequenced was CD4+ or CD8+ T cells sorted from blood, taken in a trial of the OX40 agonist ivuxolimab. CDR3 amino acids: CASSIVGGNQPQHF. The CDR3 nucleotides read TGTGCCAGTAGTATAGTCGGGGGGAATCAGCCCCAGCATTTT.